This T cell receptor beta chain was obtained from a study of control samples from healthy donors and cancer patients. Sequencing was performed with immunoSEQ multiplex PCR; in TCRdb, only in-frame clones are kept and a portion is missing. This table has about 130,000 clones, almost 95% appearing once. The junction had 5 bases not matched to a gene; V was cut back by 6 bases and J by 5 bases. Germline values: CDR1 SGHRS, CDR2 YFSETQ. This CDR3 is 15 amino acids long. This sequence joins TRBV5-1 and TRBJ2-3; 14 bases align to TRBD2. This TCR was recovered from a man at least 80 years old with head and neck cancer. Sequenced material: PBMCs. The CDR3 DNA follows: TGCGCCAGCAAAACGGGACTAGCGGGAGTAGATACGCAGTATTTT. It translates to CASKTGLAGVDTQYF.